What follows is one T cell receptor (beta chain) and its context. Its specificity is unknown. This record belongs to a study of cytomegalovirus exposure and HLA in healthy donors. Whole-study context: Approximately 190 million T cells yielded 110 million or so unique TCR beta sequences in earlier analysis.

General study points: Prior analysis indicated that the majority of TCR beta V segments exhibited productivity approximately 90% or approximately 30% of the time.

Researchers ran the PCR with 60 Vbeta and 13 Jbeta primers. Libraries were prepared by immunoSEQ multiplex PCR; TCRdb keeps only in-frame clonotypes and omits some of them. The data contain about 130,000 clones, about four fifths of them singletons. The clonotype comes from a woman between 40 and 55 years old in good health and CMV-seronegative. The sample was PBMCs.

The DNA for the CDR3 is TGTGCCAGCAACCCTAGCGGGAGCCACTACGAGCAGTACTTC. This gives the protein CASNPSGSHYEQYF. The chain employs TRBV9 and TRBJ2-7; TRBD2 matches at 10 bases. Unmatched junction bases numbered 6, after V lost 6 bases and J lost 3 bases. From germline, CDR1 is SGDLS and CDR2 YYNGEE. This CDR3 comprises 14 residues.